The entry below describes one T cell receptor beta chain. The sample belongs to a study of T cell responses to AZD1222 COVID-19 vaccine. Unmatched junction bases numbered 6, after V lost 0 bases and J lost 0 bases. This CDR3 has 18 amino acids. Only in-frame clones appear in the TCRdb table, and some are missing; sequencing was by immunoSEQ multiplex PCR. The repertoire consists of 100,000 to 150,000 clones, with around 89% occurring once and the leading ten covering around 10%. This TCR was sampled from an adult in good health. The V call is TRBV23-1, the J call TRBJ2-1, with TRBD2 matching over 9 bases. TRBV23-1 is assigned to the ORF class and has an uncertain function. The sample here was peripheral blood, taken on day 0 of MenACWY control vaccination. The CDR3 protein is CASSQSLGLANSYNEQFF. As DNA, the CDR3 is TGCGCCAGCAGTCAATCCCTAGGACTAGCGAACTCCTACAATGAGCAGTTCTTC.